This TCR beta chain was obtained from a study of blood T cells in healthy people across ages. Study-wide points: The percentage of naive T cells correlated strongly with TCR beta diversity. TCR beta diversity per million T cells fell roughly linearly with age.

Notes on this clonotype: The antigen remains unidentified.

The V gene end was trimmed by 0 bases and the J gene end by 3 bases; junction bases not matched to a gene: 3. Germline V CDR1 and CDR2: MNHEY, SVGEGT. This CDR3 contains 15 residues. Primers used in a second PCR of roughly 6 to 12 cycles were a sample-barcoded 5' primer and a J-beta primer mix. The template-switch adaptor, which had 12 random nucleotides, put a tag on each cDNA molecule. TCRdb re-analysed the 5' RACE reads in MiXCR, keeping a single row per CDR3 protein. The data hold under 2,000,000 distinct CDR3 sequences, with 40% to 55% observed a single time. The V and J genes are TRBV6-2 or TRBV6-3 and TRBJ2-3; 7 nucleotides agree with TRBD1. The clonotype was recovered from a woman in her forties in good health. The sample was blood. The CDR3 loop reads CASSYSQGMTDTQYF. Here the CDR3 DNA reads TGTGCCAGCAGTTACTCACAGGGGATGACAGATACGCAGTATTTT.